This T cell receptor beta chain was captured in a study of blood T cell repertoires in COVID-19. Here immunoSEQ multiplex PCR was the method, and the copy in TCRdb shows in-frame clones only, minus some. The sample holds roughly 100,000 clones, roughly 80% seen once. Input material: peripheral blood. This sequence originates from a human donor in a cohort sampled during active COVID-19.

CDR3 DNA sequence: TGTGCCAGCAGCTTAGTAGCTACCAACACCGGGGAGCTGTTTTTT. It specifies CASSLVATNTGELFF. The chain recombines TRBV7-9 with TRBJ2-2; D remains unclear. This CDR3 has 15 amino acids. Trimming took 1 base from V and 2 from J, leaving 8 bases between them. The germline gives CDR1 SEHNR, CDR2 FQNEAQ (reference sequence).